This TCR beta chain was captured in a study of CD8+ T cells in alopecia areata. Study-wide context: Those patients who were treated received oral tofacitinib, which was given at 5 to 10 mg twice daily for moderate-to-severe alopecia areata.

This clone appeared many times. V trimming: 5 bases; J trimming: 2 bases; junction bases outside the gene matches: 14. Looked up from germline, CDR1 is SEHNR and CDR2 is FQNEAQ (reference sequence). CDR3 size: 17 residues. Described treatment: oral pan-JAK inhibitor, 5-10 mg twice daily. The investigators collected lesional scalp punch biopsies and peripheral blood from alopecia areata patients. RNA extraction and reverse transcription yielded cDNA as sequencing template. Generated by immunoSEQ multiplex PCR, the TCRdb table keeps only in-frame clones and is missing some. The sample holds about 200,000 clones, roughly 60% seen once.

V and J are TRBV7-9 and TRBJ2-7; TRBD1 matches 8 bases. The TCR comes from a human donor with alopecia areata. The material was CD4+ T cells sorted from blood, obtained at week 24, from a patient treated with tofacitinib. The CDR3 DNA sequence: TGTGCCAGCAGCCCCAAGACCGGCGACAGGGGTACCTACGAGCAGTACTTC. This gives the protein CASSPKTGDRGTYEQYF.